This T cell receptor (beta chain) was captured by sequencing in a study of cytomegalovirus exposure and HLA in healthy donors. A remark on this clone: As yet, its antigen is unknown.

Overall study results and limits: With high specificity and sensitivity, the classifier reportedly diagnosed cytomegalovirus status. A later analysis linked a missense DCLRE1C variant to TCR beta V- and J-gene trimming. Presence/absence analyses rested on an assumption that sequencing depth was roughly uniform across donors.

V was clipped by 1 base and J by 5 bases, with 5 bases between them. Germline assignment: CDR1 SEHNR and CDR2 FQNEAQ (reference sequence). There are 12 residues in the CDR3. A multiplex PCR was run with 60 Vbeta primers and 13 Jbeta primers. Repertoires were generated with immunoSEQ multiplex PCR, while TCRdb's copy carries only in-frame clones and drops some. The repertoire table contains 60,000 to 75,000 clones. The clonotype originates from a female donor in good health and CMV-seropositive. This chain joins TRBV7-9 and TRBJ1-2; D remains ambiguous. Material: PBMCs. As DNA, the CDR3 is TGTGCCAGCAGCTTAGACAGTTATGGCTACACCTTC. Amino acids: CASSLDSYGYTF.